The 14 T cell receptor beta chains below were found in one sample sequenced in a study of spatial heterogeneity in lung cancer. As for time point: sample taken at primary tumor resection. Whole RNA was taken from tumor, nontumor lung or frozen PBMC; it was then sequenced unsorted. MiXCR, applied by TCRdb to the 5' RACE reads, yields one record per CDR3 protein. The sample includes 40,000 to 55,000 distinct CDR3 sequences, approximately 6.5% of them seen just once. Sequences were derived from PBMCs, sampled at surgery. The receptors were gathered from a female donor with early-stage non-small cell lung cancer.

The chain carries TRBV28 and TRBJ2-7; D unresolved. V lost 8 bases and J lost 0, with 5 bases in between. Germline values: CDR1 MDHEN, CDR2 SYDVKM. This CDR3 comprises 11 residues. The CDR3 loop is CASWGSYEQYF. For the CDR3, the DNA is TGTGCCAGCTGGGGCTCCTACGAGCAGTACTTC.

This clonotype was seen at least ten times. This chain links TRBV10-1 with TRBJ2-7; the D is unclear. Trimming removed 2 bases from V and 1 base from J, with 12 bases in between. The germline gives CDR1 WNHNN, CDR2 SYGVQD (reference sequence). The CDR3 runs to 15 residues. This CDR3 reads CASSESFSASYEQYF. The CDR3 bases are TGCGCCAGCAGTGAGAGTTTTTCAGCGTCCTACGAGCAGTACTTC.

There are many counts of this clonotype. J is TRBJ2-1 and V is TRBV7-2; D is unresolved. The CDR3 has 11 residues. Germline V CDR1 and CDR2: SGHTA, FQGNSA. The germline V and J ends were trimmed by 0 bases and 16 bases, with 10 bases remaining between them. The CDR3 bases are TGTGCCAGCAGCTTAGCGGTGAAACCCTTCTTC. Protein product: CASSLAVKPFF.

This clonotype was observed many times. J is TRBJ1-2 and V is TRBV20-1; D unclear. This CDR3 is 12 amino acids long. V shed 0 bases and J shed 6 bases, with 8 bases lying between them. Germline V gene data show CDR1 as DFQATT and CDR2 as SNEGSKA (reference sequence). CDR3 bases: TGCAGTGCTAGAGATGGGCAGCATGGCTACACCTTC. This codes for CSARDGQHGYTF.

This chain uses TRBV20-1 with TRBJ1-1; D unclear. CDR3 size: 11 residues. Trimming left V 7 bases short and J 0 bases short, with 6 bases between. Germline values: CDR1 DFQATT, CDR2 SNEGSKA (reference sequence). In DNA form, the CDR3 reads TGCAGTGTTGATTTGAACACTGAAGCTTTCTTT. Translation gives CSVDLNTEAFF.

The chain links TRBV11-2 to TRBJ2-7, with a possible D match to TRBD1 (5 bases). The V gene's germline CDR1 is SGHAT and CDR2 FQNNGV. CDR3 size: 15 residues. Trimming took 4 bases from V and 3 from J, leaving 16 bases between them. Here the CDR3 DNA reads TGTGCCAGCAGCTCAGAGCCCACAGGATTCTACGAGCAGTACTTC. Protein: CASSSEPTGFYEQYF.

This clonotype was counted a few times. V gene TRBV3-1 combines with J gene TRBJ2-1; tentative D call: TRBD1 (6 bases). Trimming removed 3 bases at V and 12 bases at J, with 12 bases between. This CDR3 region has 12 residues. Germline CDR1 LGHDT, CDR2 YNNKEL (reference sequence). CDR3 sequence (DNA): TGTGCCAGCAGCCAGGGGCCCAGGGGGCAGTTCTTC. Protein product: CASSQGPRGQFF.

The chain employs TRBV19 and TRBJ1-1; no clear D. The CDR3 has 13 residues. Germline lookup yields CDR1 LNHDA and CDR2 SQIVND (reference sequence). Trimming left V 1 base short and J 0 bases short, with 3 bases between. CDR3 loop: CASSIGMNTEAFF. The CDR3, as DNA: TGTGCCAGTAGTATAGGTATGAACACTGAAGCTTTCTTT.

Ten or more counts support this clonotype. The chain recombines TRBV29-1 with TRBJ1-2, with 9 bases identical to TRBD1. Germline values: CDR1 SQVTM, CDR2 ANQGSEA. The CDR3 spans 16 residues. V was pared by 6 bases and J by 7 bases, with 18 bases of the junction left unmatched. In DNA, the CDR3 is TGCAGCGTAAAATCCGACACAGGGGGCGCGTACTCTGGCTACACCTTC. Protein sequence: CSVKSDTGGAYSGYTF.

This clonotype was detected ten times or more. The chain carries TRBV6-2 or TRBV6-3 and TRBJ1-1; D gene unclear. CDR3 length: 11 residues. Germline CDR1 is MNHEY and CDR2 is SVGEGT. V shed 2 bases and J shed 8 bases, with 6 bases lying between them. Here the CDR3 reads CASSYVGEAFF. In DNA form, the CDR3 reads TGTGCCAGCAGTTACGTGGGGGAAGCTTTCTTT.

This clonotype was detected many times. The chain employs TRBV7-6 and TRBJ2-5, with D unresolved. CDR3 size: 12 residues. Per the germline V gene, CDR1 is SGHVS and CDR2 is FNYEAQ. The V and J ends lost 4 bases and 4 bases respectively, with 7 bases between them. The CDR3 coding sequence is TGTGCCAGCAGCTCCAGCCGAGAGACCCAGTACTTC. Translating it yields CASSSSRETQYF.

This clonotype is termed medium-sized (0.01 to 0.1%). This CDR3 reads CASSSIAGGMLYTQYF. CDR3 DNA: TGTGCCAGCAGTTCCATAGCGGGGGGGATGTTGTATACGCAGTATTTT. The rearrangement joins TRBV6-5 to TRBJ2-3; the match to TRBD2 covers 11 bases. The V segment lost 4 bases and the J segment 7 bases; nucleotides outside the gene matches: 10. This CDR3 comprises 16 residues. Germline CDR1 reads MNHEY; CDR2 reads SVGAGI.

This clonotype has at least ten counts. Likely a read error: the CDR3 ends without its conserved phenylalanine or tryptophan. V is TRBV6-2 or TRBV6-3 and J is TRBJ1-1; D is unclear. V lost 5 bases to trimming and J lost 0 bases, with 10 bases between them. Germline V gene sequence: CDR1 MNHEY, CDR2 SVGEGT. The CDR3 runs to 14 residues. The CDR3 sequence: CASSNLLMNTEAFS. In DNA form, the CDR3 reads TGTGCCAGCAGTAACCTCTTAATGAACACTGAAGCTTTCTCT.

This clonotype was seen a few times. The chain recombines TRBV20-1 with TRBJ1-5, with D perhaps matching TRBD1 (6 bases). Germline values: CDR1 DFQATT, CDR2 SNEGSKA (reference sequence). CDR3 length: 12 residues. With 5 bases removed from V and 4 bases from J, the gap between germline ends came to 9 bases. The DNA for the CDR3 is TGCAGTGCTCTTAGGGGGAATCAGCCCCAGCATTTT. The encoded protein is CSALRGNQPQHF.